Listed here are 15 T cell receptor beta chains from one sample, sequenced in a study of blood T cell repertoires in COVID-19. Generated by immunoSEQ multiplex PCR, the TCRdb table keeps only in-frame clones and is missing some. The data contain about 260,000 clones, 85% of them singletons. Sequenced material: peripheral blood. The receptors originated from a human donor in a cohort sampled during active COVID-19.

This clone has at least ten counts. The chain combines TRBV20-1 with TRBJ1-2; unclear D gene. Germline V CDR1 and CDR2: DFQATT, SNEGSKA (reference sequence). Trimming left V 4 bases short and J 7 bases short, with 13 bases between. The length of the CDR3 is 12 residues. The CDR3 loop reads CSANEGPGGYTF. In DNA, the CDR3 is TGCAGTGCTAATGAGGGTCCGGGTGGCTACACCTTC.

This chain links TRBV7-3 with TRBJ1-6, with a tentative D call TRBD1 (5 bases). V was shortened by 0 bases and J by 9 bases, with 21 bases between the two germline ends. The germline V gene encodes CDR1 SGHTA and CDR2 FQGTGA. This CDR3 is built from 18 residues. This CDR3 reads CASSLTGPRKADSSPLHF. CDR3 sequence (DNA): TGTGCCAGCAGCTTAACGGGCCCCAGAAAGGCAGACAGTTCACCCCTCCACTTT.

This chain uses TRBV11-2 with TRBJ2-1; 8 nucleotides align to TRBD2. This CDR3 has 16 residues. V lost 1 base, J lost 3 bases, and 5 bases stayed unmatched. Germline V gene data show CDR1 as SGHAT and CDR2 as FQNNGV. The CDR3 spells CASSLVPGGIYNEQFF. CDR3 DNA sequence: TGTGCCAGCAGCTTAGTCCCGGGAGGGATCTACAATGAGCAGTTCTTC.

The table lists this clone with many counts. The chain couples TRBV3-1 (or the pseudogene TRBV3-2) to TRBJ1-6, with D unclear. The CDR3 totals 17 residues. Deletions cut 4 bases from V and 4 bases from J, with 17 bases between. Germline V gene sequence: CDR1 LGHDT, CDR2 YNNKEL (reference sequence). DNA of the CDR3: TGTGCCAGCAGCCCATTTGCTCCGCGGTCTTATAATTCACCCCTCCACTTT. Translated, it gives CASSPFAPRSYNSPLHF.

This sequence joins TRBV4-2 and TRBJ2-3; D is unclear. The CDR3 spans 14 residues. CDR1 LGHNA and CDR2 YNFKEQ come from the germline V gene. V was clipped by 2 bases and J by 3 bases, with 9 bases between them. The CDR3 sequence: CASSQTERTDTQYF. The CDR3 nucleotides read TGTGCCAGCAGCCAAACGGAGAGAACAGATACGCAGTATTTT.

The rearrangement joins TRBV29-1 to TRBJ1-1; D unresolved. Germline V gene lookup returns CDR1 SQVTM and CDR2 ANQGSEA. This CDR3 has 11 amino acids. V was cut by 3 bases and J by 10 bases, with 12 bases left in between. The DNA for the CDR3 is TGCAGCGTTGATCTGGCGGTTGTAGCTTTCTTT. It codes for CSVDLAVVAFF.

The genes are TRBV19 and TRBJ2-1; 14 bases fit TRBD2. V was pared by 6 bases and J by 8 bases, with 6 bases of the junction left unmatched. Germline CDR1 reads LNHDA; CDR2 reads SQIVND (reference sequence). The CDR3 has 15 amino acids. The CDR3 DNA reads as TGTGCCAGTAGAGCGACTAGCGGGGGGGTCTATGAGCAGTTCTTC. As protein: CASRATSGGVYEQFF.

In its sample, this clone was seen a few times. The gene calls are TRBV6-5 and TRBJ1-3; 10 bases line up with TRBD1. This CDR3 is built from 15 residues. The ends lost 0 bases at V and 7 bases at J; junction bases unmatched: 3. CDR1 and CDR2 (germline): MNHEY, SVGAGI. The CDR3 loop reads CASSYSGTGVNTIYF. The CDR3 DNA follows: TGTGCCAGCAGTTACTCGGGGACAGGGGTGAACACCATATATTTT.

The V and J genes are TRBV5-1 and TRBJ2-2; 11 nucleotides match TRBD2. Looked up from germline, CDR1 is SGHRS and CDR2 is YFSETQ. Trimming removed 1 base from V and 7 bases from J; junction bases left unmatched: 3. The CDR3 has 15 amino acids. This CDR3 is CASSLTSGSGGELFF. For the CDR3, the DNA is TGCGCCAGCAGCTTGACTAGCGGGAGCGGCGGGGAGCTGTTTTTT.

Written as DNA, the CDR3 is TGTGCCAGCAGCGCACAGTCGAACACTGAAGCTTTCTTT. Protein sequence: CASSAQSNTEAFF. This chain connects TRBV11-3 to TRBJ1-1; D uncertain. Germline lookup yields CDR1 SGHNT and CDR2 YENEEA. The CDR3 covers 13 residues. The ends were cut back, 5 bases at V and 1 base at J, with 8 bases in the middle. Using reference TRBV11-3 and TRBJ1-1 for the parts outside the CDR3, the full variable domain is EAGVVQSPRYKIIEKKQPVAFWCNPISGHNTLYWYLQNLGQGPELLIRYENEEAVDDSQLPKDRFSAERLKGVDSTLKIQPAELGDSAVYLCASSAQSNTEAFFGQGTRLTVV.

The chain joins TRBV5-1 to TRBJ2-5, with 12 positions matching TRBD2. CDR1 and CDR2 from the germline V gene are SGHRS and YFSETQ. The CDR3 spans 16 residues. Trimming took 2 bases from V and 4 from J; bases not matched to a gene: 6. In nucleotides, the CDR3 is TGCGCCAGCAGCTTACAACTAGCGGGAGGTTTAGAGACCCAGTACTTC. Amino acids: CASSLQLAGGLETQYF.

The chain uses TRBV19 and TRBJ2-2, with 7 bases lining up with TRBD2. CDR1 is LNHDA, CDR2 SQIVND, per germline (reference sequence). The CDR3 runs to 15 residues. With V trimmed by 1 base and J by 5 bases, 4 bases remained unmatched. The CDR3 bases are TGTGCCAGTAGTATAGGAGGCGGGAGTACCGGGGAGCTGTTTTTT. Residues: CASSIGGGSTGELFF.

The chain has TRBV7-9 and TRBJ2-5, with no clear D. Trimming cost V 6 bases and J 0 bases, with 5 bases left between them. The germline gives CDR1 SEHNR, CDR2 FQNEAQ (reference sequence). The CDR3 is made up of 12 amino acids. The CDR3 DNA sequence: TGTGCCAGCAGGCAGAACCAAGAGACCCAGTACTTC. It yields the protein CASRQNQETQYF. Drawing the rest from reference TRBV7-9 and TRBJ2-5, the complete variable domain is DTGVSQNPRHKITKRGQNVTFRCDPISEHNRLYWYRQTLGQGPEFLTYFQNEAQLEKSRLLSDRFSAERPKGSFSTLEIQRTEQGDSAMYLCASRQNQETQYFGPGTRLLVL.

The chain carries TRBV9 and TRBJ1-3; TRBD1 aligns across 7 bases. The CDR3 spans 14 residues. Losses at the gene ends were 3 bases for V and 2 bases for J; bases not matched to a gene: 2. Per the germline V gene, CDR1 is SGDLS and CDR2 is YYNGEE. CDR3 coding DNA: TGTGCCAGCAGCGCCGACAGGGCTGGAAACACCATATATTTT. Its translation is CASSADRAGNTIYF.

CDR3 region: CATRLAGGDEQYF. In DNA form, the CDR3 reads TGTGCCACCCGACTAGCGGGAGGCGACGAGCAGTACTTC. The chain employs TRBV6-6 and TRBJ2-7; 13 bases fit TRBD2. V lost 10 bases to trimming and J lost 5 bases; unmatched junction nucleotides: 5. CDR1 is MNHNY and CDR2 is SVGAGI in the germline V gene (reference sequence). The CDR3 consists of 13 residues.